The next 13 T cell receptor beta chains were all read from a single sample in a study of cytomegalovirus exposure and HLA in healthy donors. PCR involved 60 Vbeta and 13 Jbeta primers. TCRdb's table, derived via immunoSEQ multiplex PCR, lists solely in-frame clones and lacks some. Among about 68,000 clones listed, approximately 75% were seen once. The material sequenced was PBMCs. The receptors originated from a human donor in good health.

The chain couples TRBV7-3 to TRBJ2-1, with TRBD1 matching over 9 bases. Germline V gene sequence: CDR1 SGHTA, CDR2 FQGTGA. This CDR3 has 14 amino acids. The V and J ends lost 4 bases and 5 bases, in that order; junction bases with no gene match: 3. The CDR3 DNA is TGTGCCAGCAGCTCGGGACAGGGCCACAATGAGCAGTTCTTC. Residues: CASSSGQGHNEQFF.

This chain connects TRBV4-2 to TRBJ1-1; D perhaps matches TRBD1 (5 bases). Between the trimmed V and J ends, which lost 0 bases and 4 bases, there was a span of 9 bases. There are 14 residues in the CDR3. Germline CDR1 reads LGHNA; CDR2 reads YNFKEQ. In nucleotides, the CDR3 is TGTGCCAGCAGCCAAGAAGACAGATCCACTGAAGCTTTCTTT. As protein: CASSQEDRSTEAFF.

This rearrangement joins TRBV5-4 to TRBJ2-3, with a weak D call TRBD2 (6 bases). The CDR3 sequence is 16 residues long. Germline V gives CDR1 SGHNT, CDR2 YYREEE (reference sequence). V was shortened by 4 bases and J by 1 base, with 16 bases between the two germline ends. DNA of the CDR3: TGTGCCAGCAGCCAAGACCTAGCGACCCGCACAGATACGCAGTATTTT. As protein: CASSQDLATRTDTQYF. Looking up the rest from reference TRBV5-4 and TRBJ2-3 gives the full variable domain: ETGVTQSPTHLIKTRGQQVTLRCSSQSGHNTVSWYQQALGQGPQFIFQYYREEENGRGNFPPRFSGLQFPNYSSELNVNALELDDSALYLCASSQDLATRTDTQYFGPGTRLTVL.

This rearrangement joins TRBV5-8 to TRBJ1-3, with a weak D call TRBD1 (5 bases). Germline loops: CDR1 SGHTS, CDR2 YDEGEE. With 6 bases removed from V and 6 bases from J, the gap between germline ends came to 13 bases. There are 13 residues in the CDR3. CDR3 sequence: CASTVRGANTIYF. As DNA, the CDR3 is TGTGCCAGCACCGTTCGTGGGGCAAACACCATATATTTT.

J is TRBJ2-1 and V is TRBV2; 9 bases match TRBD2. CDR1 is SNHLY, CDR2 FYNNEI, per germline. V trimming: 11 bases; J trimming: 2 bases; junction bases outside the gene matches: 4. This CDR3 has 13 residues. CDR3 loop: CALSGGPYNEQFF. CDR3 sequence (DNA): TGTGCCCTTAGCGGGGGACCCTACAATGAGCAGTTCTTC.

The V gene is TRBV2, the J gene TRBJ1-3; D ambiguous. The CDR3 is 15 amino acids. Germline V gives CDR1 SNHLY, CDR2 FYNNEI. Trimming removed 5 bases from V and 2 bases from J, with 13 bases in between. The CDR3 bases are TGTGCCAGCAGTCAAGAGTCACTGACTGGAAACACCATATATTTT. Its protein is CASSQESLTGNTIYF.

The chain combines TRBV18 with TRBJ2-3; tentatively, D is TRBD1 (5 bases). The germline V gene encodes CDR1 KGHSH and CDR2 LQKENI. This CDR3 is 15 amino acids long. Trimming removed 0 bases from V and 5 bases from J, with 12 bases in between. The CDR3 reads CASSPPSRVEDTQYF. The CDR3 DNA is TGTGCCAGCTCACCACCGAGCAGGGTGGAAGATACGCAGTATTTT.

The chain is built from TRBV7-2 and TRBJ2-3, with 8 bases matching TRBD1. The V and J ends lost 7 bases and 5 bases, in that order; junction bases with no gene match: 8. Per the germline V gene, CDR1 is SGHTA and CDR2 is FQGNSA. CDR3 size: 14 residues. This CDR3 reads CASTARGLLDTQYF. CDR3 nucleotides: TGTGCCAGCACCGCCAGGGGGCTGCTAGATACGCAGTATTTT.

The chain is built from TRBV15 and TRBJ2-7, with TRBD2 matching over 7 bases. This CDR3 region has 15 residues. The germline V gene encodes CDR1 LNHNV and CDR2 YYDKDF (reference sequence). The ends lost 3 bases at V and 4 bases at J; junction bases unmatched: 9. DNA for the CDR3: TGTGCCACCAGCAGGGGAGGGCAGACTTCTTACGAGCAGTACTTC. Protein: CATSRGGQTSYEQYF.

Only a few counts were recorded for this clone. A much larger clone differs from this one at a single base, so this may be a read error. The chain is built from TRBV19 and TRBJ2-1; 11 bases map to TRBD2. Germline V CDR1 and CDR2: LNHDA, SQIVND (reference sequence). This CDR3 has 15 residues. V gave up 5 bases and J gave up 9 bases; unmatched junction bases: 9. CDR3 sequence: CASSLTSGAASEQFF. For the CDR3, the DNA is TGTGCCAGTAGTCTGACTAGCGGGGCCGCCAGTGAGCAGTTCTTC.

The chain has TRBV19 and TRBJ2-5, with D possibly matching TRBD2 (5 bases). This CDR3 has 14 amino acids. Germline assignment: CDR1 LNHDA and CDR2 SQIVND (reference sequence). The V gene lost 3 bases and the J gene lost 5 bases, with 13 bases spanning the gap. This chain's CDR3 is CASSIGVASETQYF. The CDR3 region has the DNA TGTGCCAGTAGTATCGGGGTAGCGTCGGAGACCCAGTACTTC.

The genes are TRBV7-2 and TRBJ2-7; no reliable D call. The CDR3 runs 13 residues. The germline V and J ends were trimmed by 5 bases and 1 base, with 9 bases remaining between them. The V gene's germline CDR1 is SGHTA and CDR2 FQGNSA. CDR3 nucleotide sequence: TGTGCCAGCAGCATTCGTGAGTCCTACGAGCAGTACTTC. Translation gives CASSIRESYEQYF. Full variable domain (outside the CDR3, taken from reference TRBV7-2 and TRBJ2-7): GAGVSQSPSNKVTEKGKDVELRCDPISGHTALYWYRQSLGQGLEFLIYFQGNSAPDKSGLPSDRFSAERTGGSVSTLTIQRTQQEDSAVYLCASSIRESYEQYFGPGTRLTVT.

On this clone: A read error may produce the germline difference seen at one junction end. CDR3 protein: CASSYSRMVFF. The DNA of the CDR3 is TGTGCCAGCAGTTACTCGAGAATGGTGTTTTTT. The chain has TRBV6-5 and TRBJ1-1, with D hard to call. The germline V gene encodes CDR1 MNHEY and CDR2 SVGAGI. The CDR3 totals 11 residues.